Listed below are T cell receptor beta chains from one sample, sequenced in a study of T cell changes during pregnancy in multiple sclerosis. Data came from immunoSEQ multiplex PCR; TCRdb stores just in-frame clones and leaves some out. Altogether 85,000 to 100,000 clones are present, 92% being singletons, with the ten largest covering 1.5% to 1.9%. Sequences were derived from peripheral blood, sampled in the first trimester of pregnancy. The receptor set was obtained from a female donor with multiple sclerosis, enrolled in a pregnancy study. The CDR3 runs from the conserved cysteine through the conserved F or W. Each record gives: V gene, J gene, clone size, D gene, CDR3 DNA, CDR3 protein. D genes are given only for firm matches. The size of a clone is reported for some rows only, either as once, few or many, or as a class for expanded clones.

V: TRBV7-6; J: TRBJ2-1; size: -; D: -; DNA: TGTGCCAGCAGCTTTGGGCCCAACAATGAGCAGTTCTTC; CDR3: CASSFGPNNEQFF
V: TRBV7-2; J: TRBJ2-7; size: -; D: -; DNA: TGTGCCAGCAGACCGACTGAGAGCTCCTACGAGCAGTACTTC; CDR3: CASRPTESSYEQYF
V: TRBV21-1; J: TRBJ2-5; size: -; D: -; DNA: TGTGCCAGCAGCAAAACTGACATGACCCCGACAGAGACCCAGTACTTC; CDR3: CASSKTDMTPTETQYF
V: TRBV5-1; J: TRBJ2-3; size: -; D: TRBD2; DNA: TGCGCCAGCAGCTACGGACTAGCCGGGGGTCCAGCAGATACGCAGTATTTT; CDR3: CASSYGLAGGPADTQYF
V: TRBV9; J: TRBJ2-3; size: -; D: TRBD2; DNA: TGTGCCAGCAGCGTAGCCCCTAGCGGTACTAGCACAGATACGCAGTATTTT; CDR3: CASSVAPSGTSTDTQYF
V: TRBV27; J: TRBJ2-7; size: -; D: TRBD1; DNA: TGTGCCAGCGGGACAGCTTACGAGCAGTACTTC; CDR3: CASGTAYEQYF
V: TRBV14; J: TRBJ2-2; size: -; D: -; DNA: TGTGCCAGCAGCCAAGAAGTGGGAGTGGGGACCGGGGAGCTGTTTTTT; CDR3: CASSQEVGVGTGELFF
V: TRBV9; J: TRBJ2-1; size: -; D: TRBD1; DNA: TGTGCCAGCAGCACAGGGACAGGGGTAAACAATGAGCAGTTCTTC; CDR3: CASSTGTGVNNEQFF
V: TRBV4-1; J: TRBJ2-7; size: -; D: -; DNA: TGCGCCAGCAGCCAAGATAATACCGCGGGGATAACCTACGAGCAGTACTTC; CDR3: CASSQDNTAGITYEQYF
V: TRBV5-1; J: TRBJ2-7; size: -; D: TRBD2; DNA: TGCGCCAGCAGCTTGTCGGCGACTAGCGGTTCCTACGAGCAGTACTTC; CDR3: CASSLSATSGSYEQYF
V: TRBV27; J: TRBJ1-1; size: -; D: -; DNA: TGTGCCAGCAGTCCCAGGACAGTCATATGGACTGAAGCTTTCTTT; CDR3: CASSPRTVIWTEAFF
V: TRBV9; J: TRBJ1-1; size: -; D: -; DNA: TGTGCCAGCAGCGTGGGGGGGCGTTTTACTGAAGCTTTCTTT; CDR3: CASSVGGRFTEAFF
V: TRBV29-1; J: TRBJ2-7; size: -; D: TRBD2; DNA: TGCAGCGTTGGACTAGCGGGAGCCGAGCAGTACTTC; CDR3: CSVGLAGAEQYF
V: TRBV21-1; J: TRBJ1-1; size: -; D: -; DNA: TGTGCCATCTCCCCCGAATTGAGGGCTTTCTTT; CDR3: CAISPELRAFF
V: TRBV4-1; J: TRBJ1-5; size: -; D: -; DNA: TGCGCCAGCAGCCAAGATTCGGTACAGACCCTCGGCAATCAGCCCCAGCATTTT; CDR3: CASSQDSVQTLGNQPQHF
V: TRBV6-4; J: TRBJ2-2; size: few; D: -; DNA: TGTGCCAGCAGTGACTCGGCTGACACCGGGGAGCTGTTTTTT; CDR3: CASSDSADTGELFF
V: TRBV9; J: TRBJ2-1; size: -; D: TRBD2; DNA: TGTGCCAGCAGCTTGGGGACTAGCGGGATCTACAATGAGCAGTTCTTC; CDR3: CASSLGTSGIYNEQFF
V: TRBV30; J: TRBJ2-7; size: -; D: TRBD2; DNA: TGTGCCTGGAATGGACTAGCTGCTGACTACGAGCAGTACTTC; CDR3: CAWNGLAADYEQYF
V: TRBV19; J: TRBJ2-7; size: once; D: TRBD1; DNA: TGTGCCAGTAGTCCGACCGGGACAGGGGTAAACGAGCAGTACTTC; CDR3: CASSPTGTGVNEQYF
V: TRBV7-8; J: TRBJ1-5; size: -; D: -; DNA: TGTGCCAGCAGCTACCTCCGGGGAGCGGTTCAGCCCCAGCATTTT; CDR3: CASSYLRGAVQPQHF
V: TRBV6-1; J: TRBJ1-2; size: -; D: -; DNA: TGTGCCAGCAGTGAATCAATCAGGGGCTATGGCTACACCTTC; CDR3: CASSESIRGYGYTF
V: TRBV15; J: TRBJ2-7; size: -; D: TRBD2; DNA: TGTGCCACCAGCAGAGGTTCGGCGGGACTACTCGACGAGCAGTACTTC; CDR3: CATSRGSAGLLDEQYF
V: TRBV5-1; J: TRBJ2-1; size: -; D: TRBD2; DNA: TGCGCCAGCAGCCCTAGCGGGAGATCGTCCTACAATGAGCAGTTCTTC; CDR3: CASSPSGRSSYNEQFF
V: TRBV6-1; J: TRBJ1-5; size: few; D: TRBD1; DNA: TGTGCCAGCAGTTTAACCGGGACAGGGAATCAGCCCCAGCATTTT; CDR3: CASSLTGTGNQPQHF
V: TRBV5-1; J: TRBJ2-7; size: -; D: TRBD2; DNA: TGCGCCAGCAGCTTGGCCAGCGGGGCAACCTACGAGCAGTACTTC; CDR3: CASSLASGATYEQYF
V: TRBV7-8; J: TRBJ1-1; size: -; D: -; DNA: TGTGCCAGCAGCTTCTCCAGGGCGAGTACTGAAGCTTTCTTT; CDR3: CASSFSRASTEAFF
V: TRBV27; J: TRBJ2-7; size: -; D: TRBD1; DNA: TGTGCCAGCAGTCCGGGGGTTTGGACAGGGCGGAAGGCGCAATACGAGCAGTACTTC; CDR3: CASSPGVWTGRKAQYEQYF
V: TRBV5-8; J: TRBJ2-7; size: -; D: -; DNA: TGTGCCAGCAGCGGGGACATAAGCTCCTACGAGCAGTACTTC; CDR3: CASSGDISSYEQYF
V: TRBV19; J: TRBJ1-1; size: few; D: -; DNA: TGTGCCAGTAGTTCCCACAGGGATTGGAACACTGAAGCTTTCTTT; CDR3: CASSSHRDWNTEAFF
V: TRBV27; J: TRBJ1-2; size: -; D: TRBD1; DNA: TGTGCCAGCAGTTCCGCGGACAGGTTCGAAAATGGCTACACCTTC; CDR3: CASSSADRFENGYTF
V: TRBV7-8; J: TRBJ2-7; size: -; D: TRBD2; DNA: TGTGCCAGCAGCCCCCGCCTAGCGGGAAGCTCCTACGAGCAGTACTTC; CDR3: CASSPRLAGSSYEQYF
V: TRBV11-2; J: TRBJ2-1; size: -; D: -; DNA: TGTGCCAGCAGAGCAGGACTTCACAATGAGCAGTTCTTC; CDR3: CASRAGLHNEQFF
V: TRBV7-2; J: TRBJ1-5; size: -; D: -; DNA: TGTGCCAGCAGCTGGGGCCCTCGGGGAGGTTGGGGGCAGCCCCAGCATTTT; CDR3: CASSWGPRGGWGQPQHF
V: TRBV11-2; J: TRBJ2-1; size: once; D: TRBD2; DNA: TGTGCCAGCAGCTTATTTGGGAGGGCCCATGAGCAGTTCTTC; CDR3: CASSLFGRAHEQFF
V: TRBV13; J: TRBJ2-5; size: -; D: TRBD2; DNA: TGTGCCAGCAGCTTACGGGGGGAGTTGCAAGAGACCCAGTACTTC; CDR3: CASSLRGELQETQYF
V: TRBV11-2; J: TRBJ2-1; size: once; D: -; DNA: TGTGCCAGCAGCTTCAGCAATGAGCAGTTCTTC; CDR3: CASSFSNEQFF
V: TRBV7-4; J: TRBJ2-1; size: -; D: TRBD2; DNA: TGTGCCAGCAGCTCACGGGAGGTTACAGATGAGCAGTTCTTC; CDR3: CASSSREVTDEQFF
V: TRBV5-1; J: TRBJ2-7; size: -; D: -; DNA: TGCGCCAGCAGCTTGGCCTGGGAGTTCTACGAGCAGTACTTC; CDR3: CASSLAWEFYEQYF
V: TRBV2; J: TRBJ1-4; size: -; D: -; DNA: TGTGCCAGCAGCGCACTCTCGGGGGGTCAACTGTTTTTT; CDR3: CASSALSGGQLFF
V: TRBV5-1; J: TRBJ2-3; size: -; D: -; DNA: TGCGCCAGTAAAGTCTCCCGCTCGGGGAGGACAGATACGCAGTATTTT; CDR3: CASKVSRSGRTDTQYF
V: TRBV19; J: TRBJ2-7; size: -; D: TRBD2; DNA: TGTGCCAGTAAAGGAGACGGGAGGTATAAGTACTTC; CDR3: CASKGDGRYKYF
V: TRBV27; J: TRBJ1-2; size: -; D: -; DNA: TGTGCCAGCAGTTTCGACAGTTACTATGGCTACACCTTC; CDR3: CASSFDSYYGYTF
V: TRBV6-1; J: TRBJ2-7; size: -; D: TRBD2; DNA: TGTGCCAGCAGTGAAGGTGTTAGCGGGGCCTACTACGAGCAGTACTTC; CDR3: CASSEGVSGAYYEQYF
V: TRBV19; J: TRBJ2-3; size: -; D: TRBD1; DNA: TGTGCCAGTAGTGGAGGGACAGGGTTCATAGATACGCAGTATTTT; CDR3: CASSGGTGFIDTQYF
V: TRBV7-2; J: TRBJ2-1; size: -; D: TRBD1; DNA: TGTGCCAGCAGCGCTCGGGACAGGAAGCGGTTCTTC; CDR3: CASSARDRKRFF
V: TRBV6-1; J: TRBJ1-1; size: -; D: -; DNA: TGTGCCAGCAGTGCCGTGAACACTGAAGCTTTCTTT; CDR3: CASSAVNTEAFF
V: TRBV2; J: TRBJ2-1; size: -; D: -; DNA: TGTGCCAGCAGTGTAACGTGGGGCAGCTCCTACAATGAGCAGTTCTTC; CDR3: CASSVTWGSSYNEQFF
V: TRBV19; J: TRBJ1-1; size: -; D: -; DNA: TGTGCCAGTAGCCTACAGGAGTACACTGAAGCTTTCTTT; CDR3: CASSLQEYTEAFF
V: TRBV5-1; J: TRBJ2-7; size: -; D: TRBD2; DNA: TGCGCCAGCAGTAGGACTAGCGGGACCCACGAGCAGTACTTC; CDR3: CASSRTSGTHEQYF
V: TRBV18; J: TRBJ2-2; size: -; D: -; DNA: TGTGCCAGCTCACCGAGACAGAACACCGGGGAGCTGTTTTTT; CDR3: CASSPRQNTGELFF
V: TRBV30; J: TRBJ1-4; size: -; D: -; DNA: TGTGCCTGGAGTGTACCCCAAATTGGGCAGGTAGTTGAAAAACTGTTTTTT; CDR3: CAWSVPQIGQVVEKLFF
V: TRBV27; J: TRBJ2-1; size: -; D: TRBD2; DNA: TGTGCCAGCAGTTTAGGCGGGAGGTCTTACAATGAGCAGTTCTTC; CDR3: CASSLGGRSYNEQFF
V: TRBV19; J: TRBJ2-7; size: -; D: TRBD2; DNA: TGTGCCAGTAGTATTGGTGCGCTAGCGGGAGCGGCCTACGAGCAGTACTTC; CDR3: CASSIGALAGAAYEQYF
V: TRBV5-1; J: TRBJ2-7; size: -; D: TRBD1; DNA: TGCGCCAGCAGCTTGGGACAGGGGGCGCAGTACGAGCAGTACTTC; CDR3: CASSLGQGAQYEQYF
V: TRBV7-2; J: TRBJ2-7; size: -; D: -; DNA: TGTGCCAGCAGCTCAGGACTGGGCTACGAGCAGTACTTC; CDR3: CASSSGLGYEQYF
V: TRBV19; J: TRBJ2-7; size: -; D: -; DNA: TGTGCCAGTAGTACCGGCGGGACTGGGGGAAACGAGCAGTACTTC; CDR3: CASSTGGTGGNEQYF
V: TRBV4-2; J: TRBJ1-1; size: many; D: -; DNA: TGTGCCAGCAGCCAACAGACAGGCGGTGAAGCTTTCTTT; CDR3: CASSQQTGGEAFF
V: TRBV9; J: TRBJ2-7; size: -; D: -; DNA: TGTGCCAGCAGCGTAGCGCGAGAGCAGTACTTC; CDR3: CASSVAREQYF
V: TRBV27; J: TRBJ2-1; size: once; D: TRBD2; DNA: TGTGCCAGCAGTTTATCGCCCGGGACTACCTACAATGAGCAGTTCTTC; CDR3: CASSLSPGTTYNEQFF